This T cell receptor (beta chain) was profiled in a study of T cells in localized non-small cell lung cancer. With regard to this clone: Its antigen is currently unknown.

Using immunoSEQ multiplex PCR, the repertoire was profiled, and TCRdb retains in-frame clones only, with some absent. The sample carries some 30,000 clones, approximately 90% recorded once. Findings and limits, study-wide: Adjacent lung tissue had a median 57 of the top 100 clones found in the tumor. It remains possible that heterogeneity exists, since only one tumor region was sequenced.

This CDR3 spans 15 amino acids. CDR1 and CDR2 from the germline V gene are SGHNT and YYREEE (reference sequence). The J segment lost 5 bases and the V segment lost 0 bases, leaving 4 bases of the junction unmatched. The sample in question was peripheral blood mononuclear cells, obtained before any cancer treatment. The sequence was collected from a female donor at least 60 years old with stage II lung adenocarcinoma. The V gene is TRBV5-4, the J gene TRBJ2-1, with TRBD1 matching over 8 bases. CDR3 residues: CASSLEDRADNEQFF. The CDR3, as DNA: TGTGCCAGCAGCTTGGAGGACAGGGCCGACAATGAGCAGTTCTTC.